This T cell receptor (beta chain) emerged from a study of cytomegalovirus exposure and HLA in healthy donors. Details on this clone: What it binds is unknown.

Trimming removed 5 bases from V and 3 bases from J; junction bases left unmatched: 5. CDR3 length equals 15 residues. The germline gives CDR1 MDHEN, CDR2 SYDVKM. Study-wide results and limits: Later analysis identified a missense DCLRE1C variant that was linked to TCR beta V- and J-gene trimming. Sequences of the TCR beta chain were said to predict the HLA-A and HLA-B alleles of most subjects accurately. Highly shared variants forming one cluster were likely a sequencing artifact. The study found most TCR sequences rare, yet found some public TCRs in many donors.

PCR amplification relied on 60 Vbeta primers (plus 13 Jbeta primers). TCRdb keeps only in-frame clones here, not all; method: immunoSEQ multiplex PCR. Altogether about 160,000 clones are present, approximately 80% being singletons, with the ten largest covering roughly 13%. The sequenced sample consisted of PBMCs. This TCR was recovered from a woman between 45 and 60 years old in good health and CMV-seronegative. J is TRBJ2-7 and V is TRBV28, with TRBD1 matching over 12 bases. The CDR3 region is CASSTWDRGLYEQYF. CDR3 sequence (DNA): TGTGCCAGCAGTACCTGGGACAGGGGGCTCTACGAGCAGTACTTC.